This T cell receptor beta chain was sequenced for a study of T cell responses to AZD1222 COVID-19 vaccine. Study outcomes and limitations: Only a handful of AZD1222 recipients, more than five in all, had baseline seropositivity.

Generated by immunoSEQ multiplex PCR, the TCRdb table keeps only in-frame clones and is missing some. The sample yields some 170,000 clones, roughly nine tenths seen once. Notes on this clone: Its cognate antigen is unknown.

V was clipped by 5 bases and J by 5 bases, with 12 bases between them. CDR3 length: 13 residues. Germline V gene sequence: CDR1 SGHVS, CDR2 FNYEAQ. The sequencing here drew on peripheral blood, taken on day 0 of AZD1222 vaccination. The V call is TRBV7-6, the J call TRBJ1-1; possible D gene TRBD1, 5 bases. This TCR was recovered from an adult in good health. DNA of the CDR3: TGTGCCAGCAGCCGGACATTGGTAACTGAAGCTTTCTTT. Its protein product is CASSRTLVTEAFF.